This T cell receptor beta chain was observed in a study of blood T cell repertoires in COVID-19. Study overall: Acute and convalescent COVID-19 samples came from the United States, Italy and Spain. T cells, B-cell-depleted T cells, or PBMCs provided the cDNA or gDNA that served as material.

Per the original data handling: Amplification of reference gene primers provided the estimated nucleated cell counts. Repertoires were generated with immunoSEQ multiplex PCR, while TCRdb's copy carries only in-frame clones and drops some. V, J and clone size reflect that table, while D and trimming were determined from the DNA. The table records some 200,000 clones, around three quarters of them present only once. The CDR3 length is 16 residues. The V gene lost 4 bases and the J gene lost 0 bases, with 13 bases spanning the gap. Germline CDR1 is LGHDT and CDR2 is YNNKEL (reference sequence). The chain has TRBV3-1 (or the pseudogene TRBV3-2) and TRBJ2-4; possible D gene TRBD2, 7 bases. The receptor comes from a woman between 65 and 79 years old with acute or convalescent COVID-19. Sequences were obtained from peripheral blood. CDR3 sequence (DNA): TGTGCCAGCAGCCCCGGGGGGCTTCTAGCCAAAAACATTCAGTACTTC. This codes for CASSPGGLLAKNIQYF.